This is a list of T cell receptor beta chains from one sample in a study of T cell responses to AZD1222 COVID-19 vaccine. Measured with immunoSEQ multiplex PCR; TCRdb has only the in-frame clones, and not every one. The profile shows around 160,000 clones, over 80% of them singletons. This sample comprised peripheral blood, obtained 28 days after the second AZD1222 dose. These receptors came from an adult who received the AZD1222 COVID-19 vaccine. CDR3s include the opening cysteine and the closing phenylalanine or tryptophan. D genes are given only for firm matches. A row's size may be missing; if present it is once, few, many or a size class.

CDR3nt: TGTGCCAGCAGCTTAGGGCCGGGACAGGGCTCCTCCTGGGGCTACACCTTC
CDR3aa: CASSLGPGQGSSWGYTF
abundance: .
v_gene: TRBV7-2
d_gene: TRBD1
j_gene: TRBJ1-2

CDR3nt: TGTGCCAGCAGCACGACAGAAGCCCACTATGGCTACACCTTC
CDR3aa: CASSTTEAHYGYTF
abundance: .
v_gene: TRBV7-9
d_gene: .
j_gene: TRBJ1-2

CDR3nt: TGCGCCAGCAGCCAGTCGGGTCTTCGAGAGACCCAGTACTTC
CDR3aa: CASSQSGLRETQYF
abundance: .
v_gene: TRBV4-1
d_gene: .
j_gene: TRBJ2-5

CDR3nt: TGCGCCAGCAGCTGGGGGGATTCCCTCGAGCAGTACTTC
CDR3aa: CASSWGDSLEQYF
abundance: .
v_gene: TRBV5-1
d_gene: .
j_gene: TRBJ2-7

CDR3nt: TGTGCCAGCAGCTCCGACTGGATTGCGGTCACCGGGGAGCTGTTTTTT
CDR3aa: CASSSDWIAVTGELFF
abundance: .
v_gene: TRBV5-6
d_gene: .
j_gene: TRBJ2-2

CDR3nt: TGCGCCAGCAGCTTGGCCCCCTACGAGCAGTACTTC
CDR3aa: CASSLAPYEQYF
abundance: .
v_gene: TRBV5-1
d_gene: .
j_gene: TRBJ2-7

CDR3nt: TGCGCCAGCAGCCCCGAAGGGGTCCCCTACGAGCAGTACTTC
CDR3aa: CASSPEGVPYEQYF
abundance: .
v_gene: TRBV5-1
d_gene: .
j_gene: TRBJ2-7

CDR3nt: TGTGCCAGCAGTACCAGGGTGGGGAATCAGCCCCAGCATTTT
CDR3aa: CASSTRVGNQPQHF
abundance: once
v_gene: TRBV6-2/TRBV6-3
d_gene: .
j_gene: TRBJ1-5

CDR3nt: TGTGCCAGCAGTTTAACAGAGTTCTATGGCTACACCTTC
CDR3aa: CASSLTEFYGYTF
abundance: once
v_gene: TRBV12-3/TRBV12-4
d_gene: .
j_gene: TRBJ1-2

CDR3nt: TGTGCCAGCAGCACGCGGGGGGGCACAGATACGCAGTATTTT
CDR3aa: CASSTRGGTDTQYF
abundance: .
v_gene: TRBV7-2
d_gene: TRBD2
j_gene: TRBJ2-3

CDR3nt: TGCAGCGGCAGAGGGGACACTGAAGCTTTCTTT
CDR3aa: CSGRGDTEAFF
abundance: .
v_gene: TRBV29-1
d_gene: .
j_gene: TRBJ1-1

CDR3nt: TGTGCCAGCAGCCCGCGTCGACTAGCCACAGGTTCTCGGGCCAACGTCCTGACTTTC
CDR3aa: CASSPRRLATGSRANVLTF
abundance: .
v_gene: TRBV11-3
d_gene: TRBD2
j_gene: TRBJ2-6

CDR3nt: TGTGCCAGCAGTACGCTCCCGCGGGGGGGCCTCGATACGCAGTATTTT
CDR3aa: CASSTLPRGGLDTQYF
abundance: .
v_gene: TRBV6-2/TRBV6-3
d_gene: TRBD2
j_gene: TRBJ2-3

CDR3nt: TGTGCCAGCAGTGAAACGTTTGTAACAGGTTTACTGGGCTACACCTTC
CDR3aa: CASSETFVTGLLGYTF
abundance: .
v_gene: TRBV2
d_gene: .
j_gene: TRBJ1-2

CDR3nt: TGTGCCAGCACCATAGAGGGTAGATCCGAGCAGTACTTC
CDR3aa: CASTIEGRSEQYF
abundance: .
v_gene: TRBV7-2
d_gene: .
j_gene: TRBJ2-7

CDR3nt: TGTGCCAGCAGTTTAGACAGGCCCTATGGCTACACCTTC
CDR3aa: CASSLDRPYGYTF
abundance: .
v_gene: TRBV28
d_gene: .
j_gene: TRBJ1-2

CDR3nt: TGCAGCGTTGGAGTGCGGACGGACCCCGGACATGGCTACACCTTC
CDR3aa: CSVGVRTDPGHGYTF
abundance: once
v_gene: TRBV29-1
d_gene: .
j_gene: TRBJ1-2

CDR3nt: TGTGCCAGCAGCGGTCGTGGGACCCAGTACTTC
CDR3aa: CASSGRGTQYF
abundance: once
v_gene: TRBV5-6
d_gene: .
j_gene: TRBJ2-5

CDR3nt: TGTGCCAGCTCACCAACGACTAGCGGGAGGGAGACCCAGTACTTC
CDR3aa: CASSPTTSGRETQYF
abundance: .
v_gene: TRBV18
d_gene: TRBD2
j_gene: TRBJ2-5

CDR3nt: TGCAGCGCTGGCGGGACAGGGGAAATTGATGGCTACACCTTC
CDR3aa: CSAGGTGEIDGYTF
abundance: .
v_gene: TRBV29-1
d_gene: TRBD1
j_gene: TRBJ1-2

CDR3nt: TGTGCCAGCAGCTTAACGGGAGGGCTGTCCTACAATGAGCAGTTCTTC
CDR3aa: CASSLTGGLSYNEQFF
abundance: .
v_gene: TRBV11-2
d_gene: TRBD2
j_gene: TRBJ2-1

CDR3nt: TGTGCCTGGAGTGTAAGGCGGGCCTACAATGAGCAGTTCTTC
CDR3aa: CAWSVRRAYNEQFF
abundance: .
v_gene: TRBV30
d_gene: .
j_gene: TRBJ2-1

CDR3nt: TGTGCCAGCAGCCAAGATTACGGGGGCTCTGGAAACACCATATATTTT
CDR3aa: CASSQDYGGSGNTIYF
abundance: .
v_gene: TRBV14
d_gene: .
j_gene: TRBJ1-3

CDR3nt: TGTGCCAGCACGATCGACAGGCTGGCCGTCAAAGCTTTCTTT
CDR3aa: CASTIDRLAVKAFF
abundance: .
v_gene: TRBV6-5
d_gene: .
j_gene: TRBJ1-1

CDR3nt: TGTGCCAGCAGCCAAAAAACCGTCATGAACACTGAAGCTTTCTTT
CDR3aa: CASSQKTVMNTEAFF
abundance: .
v_gene: TRBV7-2
d_gene: .
j_gene: TRBJ1-1

CDR3nt: TGTGCCAGCAGCCCCGAACTGGGTTTTGAAAAACTGTTTTTT
CDR3aa: CASSPELGFEKLFF
abundance: .
v_gene: TRBV2
d_gene: .
j_gene: TRBJ1-4

CDR3nt: TGCGCCAGCAGCCAAGAGAATAGGGCTGGCTACACCTTC
CDR3aa: CASSQENRAGYTF
abundance: .
v_gene: TRBV4-3
d_gene: .
j_gene: TRBJ1-2

CDR3nt: TGTGCCAGTAGGAGGACAGTCTCCTACAATGAGCAGTTCTTC
CDR3aa: CASRRTVSYNEQFF
abundance: .
v_gene: TRBV19
d_gene: .
j_gene: TRBJ2-1

CDR3nt: TGTGCCAGCAGCCATATCACAGATACGCAGTATTTT
CDR3aa: CASSHITDTQYF
abundance: .
v_gene: TRBV7-8
d_gene: .
j_gene: TRBJ2-3

CDR3nt: TGTGCCAGCTCACCAGGGACTCCGGGGCCGGACAATGAGCAGTTCTTC
CDR3aa: CASSPGTPGPDNEQFF
abundance: .
v_gene: TRBV18
d_gene: .
j_gene: TRBJ2-1

CDR3nt: TGTGCCAGCAGCACGCGACAGGGAATCAATCCAGGCGCAGATACGCAGTATTTT
CDR3aa: CASSTRQGINPGADTQYF
abundance: .
v_gene: TRBV11-2
d_gene: TRBD1
j_gene: TRBJ2-3

CDR3nt: TGCGCCAGCAGCCAAGATGGGGGGACAGGGTACGAAAAACTGTTTTTT
CDR3aa: CASSQDGGTGYEKLFF
abundance: .
v_gene: TRBV4-1
d_gene: TRBD1
j_gene: TRBJ1-4

CDR3nt: TGTGCCGGGTTTGGAGGGGGCTCGGTTCCAACTAACTATGGCTACACCTTC
CDR3aa: CAGFGGGSVPTNYGYTF
abundance: .
v_gene: TRBV5-4
d_gene: TRBD1
j_gene: TRBJ1-2